One T cell receptor (beta chain) is described in this entry. This entry belongs to a study of blood T cell repertoires in COVID-19. Across the study: Sample material is recorded as cDNA or gDNA derived from T cells, B-cell-depleted T cells, or PBMCs.

Germline V gene lookup returns CDR1 MDHEN and CDR2 SYDVKM. The CDR3 has 12 residues. Deletions cut 6 bases from V and 5 bases from J, with 10 bases between. Assay: immunoSEQ multiplex PCR; the TCRdb copy retains only in-frame clones and omits some. The sample shows roughly 250,000 clones, about four fifths of them seen only once. The chain combines TRBV28 with TRBJ2-5; D may be TRBD1 (6 bases). Sequenced: peripheral blood. This receptor was obtained from a person aged 65-85 years with COVID-19, enrolled during active disease. The CDR3 region has the DNA TGTGCCAGCAGGTACAGGGAGGAGACCCAGTACTTC. This gives the protein CASRYREETQYF.